This TCR beta chain appears in the sequencing data of a study of OX40 agonist ivuxolimab in advanced cancers. About the study: Partial response was recorded in three patients: one hepatocellular carcinoma and two cutaneous melanoma cases.

Produced via immunoSEQ multiplex PCR; TCRdb's table is partial and in-frame only. The sample yields more than 85,000 clones, roughly 87% seen once. The germline V gene has CDR1 MDHEN and CDR2 SYDVKM. Losses at the gene ends were 9 bases for V and 4 bases for J; bases not matched to a gene: 10. The length of the CDR3 is 15 residues. The source is an adult with an advanced solid tumor such as melanoma, head and neck, liver or kidney cancer. This specimen consisted of CD4+ or CD8+ T cells sorted from blood, obtained in a trial of the OX40 agonist ivuxolimab. The chain couples TRBV28 to TRBJ1-1; TRBD1 matches at 11 bases. CDR3 amino acids: CASQIEDRGLTEAFF. DNA of the CDR3: TGTGCCAGTCAAATTGAGGACAGGGGGCTCACTGAAGCTTTCTTT.